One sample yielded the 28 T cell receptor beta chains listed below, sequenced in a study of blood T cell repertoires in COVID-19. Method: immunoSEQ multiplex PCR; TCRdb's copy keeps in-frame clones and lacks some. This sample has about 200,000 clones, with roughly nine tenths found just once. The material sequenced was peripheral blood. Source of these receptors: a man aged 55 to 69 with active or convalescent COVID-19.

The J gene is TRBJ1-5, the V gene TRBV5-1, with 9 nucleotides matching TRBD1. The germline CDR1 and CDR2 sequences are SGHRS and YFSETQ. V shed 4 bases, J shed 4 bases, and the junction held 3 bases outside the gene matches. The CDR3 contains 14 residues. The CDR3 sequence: CASSLTGGNQPQHF. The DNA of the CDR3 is TGCGCCAGCAGCCTGACAGGGGGGAATCAGCCCCAGCATTTT.

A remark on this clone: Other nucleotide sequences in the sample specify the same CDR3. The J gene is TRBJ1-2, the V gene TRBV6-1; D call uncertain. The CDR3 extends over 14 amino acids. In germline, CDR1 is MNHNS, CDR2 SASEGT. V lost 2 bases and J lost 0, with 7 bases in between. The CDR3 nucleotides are TGTGCCAGCAGTGAACGGGGAGCTAACTATGGCTACACCTTC. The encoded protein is CASSERGANYGYTF.

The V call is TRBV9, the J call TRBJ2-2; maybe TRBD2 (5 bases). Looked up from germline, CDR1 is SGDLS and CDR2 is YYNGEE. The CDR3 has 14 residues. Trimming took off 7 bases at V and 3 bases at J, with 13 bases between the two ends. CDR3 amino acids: CASGAGQYTGELFF. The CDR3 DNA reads TGTGCCAGCGGTGCGGGCCAGTACACCGGGGAGCTGTTTTTT.

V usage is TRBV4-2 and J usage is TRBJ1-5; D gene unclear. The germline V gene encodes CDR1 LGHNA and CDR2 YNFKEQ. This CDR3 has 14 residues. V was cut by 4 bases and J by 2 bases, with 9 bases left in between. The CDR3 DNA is TGTGCCAGCAGCCCATCGGGAGGCAATCAGCCCCAGCATTTT. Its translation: CASSPSGGNQPQHF.

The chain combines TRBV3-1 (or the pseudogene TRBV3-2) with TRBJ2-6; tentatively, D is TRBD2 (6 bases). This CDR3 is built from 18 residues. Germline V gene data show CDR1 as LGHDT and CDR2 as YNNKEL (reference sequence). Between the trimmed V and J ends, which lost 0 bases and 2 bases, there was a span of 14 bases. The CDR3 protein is CASSQDRRAGPGANVLTF. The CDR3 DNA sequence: TGTGCCAGCAGCCAAGATCGGAGGGCAGGCCCTGGGGCCAACGTCCTGACTTTC.

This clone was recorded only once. Here the CDR3 DNA reads TGTGCCAGTACCCCCGGTCGTGGACAGGGTGGGAGATATGGCTACACCTTC. This encodes CASTPGRGQGGRYGYTF. V and J are TRBV19 and TRBJ1-2; 8 bases are a match to TRBD1. Germline trimming cut 7 bases from V and 5 bases from J; bases unmatched to any gene: 18. This CDR3 has 17 residues. The germline V gene has CDR1 LNHDA and CDR2 SQIVND (reference sequence).

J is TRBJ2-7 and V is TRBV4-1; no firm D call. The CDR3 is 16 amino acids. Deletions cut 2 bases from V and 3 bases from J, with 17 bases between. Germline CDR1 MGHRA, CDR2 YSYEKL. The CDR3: CASSQLRNSLLYEQYF. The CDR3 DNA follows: TGCGCCAGCAGCCAACTTAGGAACAGTCTGCTCTACGAGCAGTACTTC.

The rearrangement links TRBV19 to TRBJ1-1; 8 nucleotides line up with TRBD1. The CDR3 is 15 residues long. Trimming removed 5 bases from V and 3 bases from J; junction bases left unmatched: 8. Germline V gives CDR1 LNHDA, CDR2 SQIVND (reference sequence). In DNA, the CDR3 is TGTGCCAGTAGTGTTGGATCAGGGGGCGACACTGAAGCTTTCTTT. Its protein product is CASSVGSGGDTEAFF.

For the CDR3, the DNA is TGTGCCAGCAGTTTCAGCAGGGGGGAGACCCAGTACTTC. This translates into CASSFSRGETQYF. V and J are TRBV12-3 or TRBV12-4 and TRBJ2-5, with 7 bases lining up with TRBD1. V lost 3 bases and J lost 5; bases outside the gene matches: 3. The CDR3 contains 13 residues.

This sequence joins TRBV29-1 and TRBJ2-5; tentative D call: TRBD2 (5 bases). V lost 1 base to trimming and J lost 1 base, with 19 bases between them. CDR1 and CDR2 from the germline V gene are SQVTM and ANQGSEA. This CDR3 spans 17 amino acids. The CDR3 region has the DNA TGCAGCGTTGAAGGAGGGAACACCCTACTTTCCCAAGAGACCCAGTACTTC. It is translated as CSVEGGNTLLSQETQYF.

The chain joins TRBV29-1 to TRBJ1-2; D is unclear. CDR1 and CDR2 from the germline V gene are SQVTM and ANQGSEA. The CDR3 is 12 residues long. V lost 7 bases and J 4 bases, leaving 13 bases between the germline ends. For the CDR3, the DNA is TGCAGCGCCTCTACGTCCCCCTATGGCTACACCTTC. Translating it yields CSASTSPYGYTF.

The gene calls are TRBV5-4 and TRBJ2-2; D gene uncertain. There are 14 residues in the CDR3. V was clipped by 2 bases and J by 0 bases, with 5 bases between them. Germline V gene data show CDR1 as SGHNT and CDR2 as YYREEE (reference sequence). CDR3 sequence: CASSLITNTGELFF. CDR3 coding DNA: TGTGCCAGCAGCTTAATTACGAACACCGGGGAGCTGTTTTTT.

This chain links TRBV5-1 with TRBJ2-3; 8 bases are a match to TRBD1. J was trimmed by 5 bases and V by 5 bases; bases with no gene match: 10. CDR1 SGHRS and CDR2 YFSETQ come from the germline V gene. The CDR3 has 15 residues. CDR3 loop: CASRRTGTMGDTQYF. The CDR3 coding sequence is TGCGCCAGCAGGAGGACAGGGACAATGGGAGATACGCAGTATTTT.

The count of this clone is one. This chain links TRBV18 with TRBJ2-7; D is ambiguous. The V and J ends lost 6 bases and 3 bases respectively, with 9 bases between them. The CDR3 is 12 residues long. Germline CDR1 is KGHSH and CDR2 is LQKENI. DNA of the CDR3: TGTGCCAGCTCCCCAAACAGCTACGAGCAGTACTTC. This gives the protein CASSPNSYEQYF.

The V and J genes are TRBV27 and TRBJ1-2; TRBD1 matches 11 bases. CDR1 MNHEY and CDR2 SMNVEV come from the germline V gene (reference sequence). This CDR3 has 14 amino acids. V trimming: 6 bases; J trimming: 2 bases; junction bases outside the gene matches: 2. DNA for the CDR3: TGTGCCAGCAGACGGACAGGGGGCAACTATGGCTACACCTTC. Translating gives CASRRTGGNYGYTF.

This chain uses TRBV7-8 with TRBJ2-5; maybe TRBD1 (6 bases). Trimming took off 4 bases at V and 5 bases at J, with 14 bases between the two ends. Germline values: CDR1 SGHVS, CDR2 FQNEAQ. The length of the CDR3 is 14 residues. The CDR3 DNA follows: TGTGCCAGCAGCTCCCGAACAGGGCGGGAGACCCAGTACTTC. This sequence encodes CASSSRTGRETQYF.

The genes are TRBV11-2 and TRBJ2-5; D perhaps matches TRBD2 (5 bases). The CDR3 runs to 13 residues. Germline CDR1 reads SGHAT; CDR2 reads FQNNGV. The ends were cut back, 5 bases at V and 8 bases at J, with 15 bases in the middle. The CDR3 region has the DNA TGTGCCAGCAGCAACGGACTCCCCGGAACCCAGTACTTC. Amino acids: CASSNGLPGTQYF.

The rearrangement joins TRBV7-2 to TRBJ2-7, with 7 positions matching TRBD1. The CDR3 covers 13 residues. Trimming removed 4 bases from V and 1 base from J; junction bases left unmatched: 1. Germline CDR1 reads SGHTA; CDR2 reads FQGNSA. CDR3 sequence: CASSSQGSYEQYF. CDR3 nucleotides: TGTGCCAGCAGCTCACAGGGGTCCTACGAGCAGTACTTC. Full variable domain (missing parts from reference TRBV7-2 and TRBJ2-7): GAGVSQSPSNKVTEKGKDVELRCDPISGHTALYWYRQSLGQGLEFLIYFQGNSAPDKSGLPSDRFSAERTGGSVSTLTIQRTQQEDSAVYLCASSSQGSYEQYFGPGTRLTVT.

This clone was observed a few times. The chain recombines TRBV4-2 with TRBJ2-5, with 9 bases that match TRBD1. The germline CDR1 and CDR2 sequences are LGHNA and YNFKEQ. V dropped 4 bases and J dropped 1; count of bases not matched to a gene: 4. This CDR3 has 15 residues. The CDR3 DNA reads TGTGCCAGCAGCCCCACAGGGGGCCCCCAAGAGACCCAGTACTTC. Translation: CASSPTGGPQETQYF.

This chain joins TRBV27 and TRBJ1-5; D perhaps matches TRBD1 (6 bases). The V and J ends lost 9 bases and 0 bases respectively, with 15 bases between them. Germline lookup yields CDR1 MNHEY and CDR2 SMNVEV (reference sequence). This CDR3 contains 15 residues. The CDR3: CASSRWDNSNQPQHF. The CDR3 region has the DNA TGTGCCAGTAGCCGGTGGGACAATAGCAATCAGCCCCAGCATTTT.

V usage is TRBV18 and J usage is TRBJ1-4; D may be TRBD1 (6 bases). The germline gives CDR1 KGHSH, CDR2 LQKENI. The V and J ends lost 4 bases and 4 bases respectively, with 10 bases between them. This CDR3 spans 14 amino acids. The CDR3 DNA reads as TGTGCCAGCTCACGGACAGCGATTAATGAAAAACTGTTTTTT. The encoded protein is CASSRTAINEKLFF.

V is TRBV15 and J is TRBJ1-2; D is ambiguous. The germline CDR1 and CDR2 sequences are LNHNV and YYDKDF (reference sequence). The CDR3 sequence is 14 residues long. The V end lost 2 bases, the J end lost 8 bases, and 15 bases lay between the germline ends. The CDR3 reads CATSRSRTGNGYTF. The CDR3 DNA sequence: TGTGCCACCAGCAGATCCCGAACCGGGAACGGCTACACCTTC.

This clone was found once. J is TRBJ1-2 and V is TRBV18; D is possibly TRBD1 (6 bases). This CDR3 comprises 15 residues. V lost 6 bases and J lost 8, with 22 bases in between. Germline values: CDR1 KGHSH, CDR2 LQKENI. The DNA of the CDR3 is TGTGCCAGCTCCCTTGGGGTTGGCAGGGGCAAAGGCTACACCTTC. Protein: CASSLGVGRGKGYTF.

CDR3 region: CASRGRGENGDYGYTF. The CDR3 bases are TGTGCCAGTAGGGGCCGCGGGGAGAATGGGGACTATGGCTACACCTTC. J is TRBJ1-2 and V is TRBV19; D is ambiguous. Trimming shortened V by 6 bases and J by 3 bases, and 20 bases separated the two germline ends. The CDR3 contains 16 residues. CDR1 is LNHDA and CDR2 is SQIVND in the germline V gene (reference sequence).

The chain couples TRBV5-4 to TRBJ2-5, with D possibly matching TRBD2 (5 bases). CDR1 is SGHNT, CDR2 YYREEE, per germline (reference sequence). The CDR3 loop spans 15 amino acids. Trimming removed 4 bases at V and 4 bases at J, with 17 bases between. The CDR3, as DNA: TGTGCCAGCAGCGTTGCGGCGGGTCCGGGAGAGACCCAGTACTTC. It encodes CASSVAAGPGETQYF.

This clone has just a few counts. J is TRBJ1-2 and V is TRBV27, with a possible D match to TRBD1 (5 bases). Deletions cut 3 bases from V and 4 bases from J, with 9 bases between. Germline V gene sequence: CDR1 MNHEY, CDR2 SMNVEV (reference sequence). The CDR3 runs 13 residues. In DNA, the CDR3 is TGTGCCAGCAGTTTGGGGCAGACCTATGGCTACACCTTC. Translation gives CASSLGQTYGYTF.

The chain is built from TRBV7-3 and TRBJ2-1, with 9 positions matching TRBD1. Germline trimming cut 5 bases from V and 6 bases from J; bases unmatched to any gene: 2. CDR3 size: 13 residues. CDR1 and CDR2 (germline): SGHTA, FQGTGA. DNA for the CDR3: TGTGCCAGCAGCCTGGGACAGGGCAATGAGCAGTTCTTC. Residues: CASSLGQGNEQFF.

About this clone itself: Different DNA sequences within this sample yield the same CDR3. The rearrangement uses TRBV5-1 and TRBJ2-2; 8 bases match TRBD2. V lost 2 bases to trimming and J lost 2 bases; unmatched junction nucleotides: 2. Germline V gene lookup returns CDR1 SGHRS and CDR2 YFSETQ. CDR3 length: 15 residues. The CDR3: CASSLSGGNTGELFF. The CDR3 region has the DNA TGCGCCAGCAGCTTAAGCGGGGGTAACACCGGGGAGCTGTTTTTT.